The rows below give T cell receptor beta chains drawn from one sample of a study of ipilimumab plus nivolumab after autologous stem cell transplantation. Only in-frame clones appear in the TCRdb table, and some are missing; sequencing was by immunoSEQ multiplex PCR. Here the sample spans 77,000 or so clones, 75% to 85% being singletons. This specimen was PBMCs, taken in a trial of ipilimumab plus nivolumab as post-transplant consolidation. The source is a male donor with diffuse large B-cell lymphoma. CDR3s include the opening cysteine and the closing phenylalanine or tryptophan. Expanded clones get a size class; other rows say once, few or many, or leave the size out.

j_gene	v_gene	abundance	CDR3aa
TRBJ2-2	TRBV10-2	NA	CASNGGGGTGELFF
TRBJ1-1	TRBV9	NA	CASSVVSRLPNTEAFF
TRBJ1-6	TRBV5-1	NA	CASSLGSSNSPLHF
TRBJ2-3	TRBV9	NA	CASSKSGDGVDTQYF
TRBJ2-5	TRBV5-6	once	CASCNLNQETQYF
TRBJ1-1	TRBV7-8	NA	CASSLDAGPRVVGNTEAFF
TRBJ1-4	TRBV15	NA	CATSDREGEQKLFF
TRBJ1-3	TRBV7-3	NA	CASSSGQGYGNTIYF
TRBJ1-4	TRBV18	once	CASSYYVQGSTNEKLFF
TRBJ1-2	TRBV7-2	once	CASSLDGTNYGYTF
TRBJ2-6	TRBV12-1	NA	CASSGRNVGQSRANVLTF
TRBJ1-2	TRBV2	NA	CASRGLNYGYTF
TRBJ2-7	TRBV10-2	NA	CASSVQAGGGSEQYF
TRBJ2-7	TRBV7-8	NA	CASSLARGLGAYEQYF
TRBJ1-3	TRBV30	NA	CAWSVLDPGNTIYF
TRBJ2-5	TRBV14	NA	CASSQGTGMEETQYF
TRBJ1-5	TRBV2	NA	CASSDPTGNQPQHF